Listed below are T cell receptor beta chains from one sample, sequenced in a study of shared clonotypes between healthy human individuals. Measured with immunoSEQ multiplex PCR; TCRdb has only the in-frame clones, and not every one. Of under 600,000 clones detected, 98% appear once; the ten largest clones hold less than 0.35%. The source material was naive CD8+ T cells sorted from blood. The origin of the receptors is a man younger than 45 in good health. Both conserved end residues are part of each CDR3. D genes are given only for firm matches. Where a row states a size, it is once, few, many or the class of an expanded clone; other rows omit it.

J gene | D gene | clone size | V gene | CDR3 protein | CDR3 DNA
TRBJ1-2 | NA | NA | TRBV11-2 | CASSLTTDIPGYTF | TGTGCCAGCAGTCTTACTACCGACATTCCCGGCTACACCTTC
TRBJ2-7 | NA | NA | TRBV7-8 | CASSWGYEQYF | TGTGCCAGCAGCTGGGGTTACGAGCAGTACTTC
TRBJ2-7 | TRBD1 | NA | TRBV25-1 | CASSDPGQVLYEQYF | TGTGCCAGCAGTGATCCGGGACAGGTTCTCTACGAGCAGTACTTC
TRBJ2-1 | TRBD2 | NA | TRBV4-1 | CASSQALAGEQFF | TGCGCCAGCAGCCAAGCTCTAGCGGGGGAGCAGTTCTTC
TRBJ2-3 | NA | NA | TRBV2 | CASSVYTDTQYF | TGTGCCAGCTCGGTTTACACAGATACGCAGTATTTT
TRBJ2-3 | NA | NA | TRBV15 | CATSRETGASTDTQYF | TGTGCCACCAGCAGAGAAACGGGAGCTTCTACAGATACGCAGTATTTT
TRBJ2-1 | TRBD2 | NA | TRBV2 | CASSSSREGQVDEQFF | TGTGCCAGCAGTTCGAGCCGGGAGGGCCAGGTCGATGAGCAGTTCTTC
TRBJ1-1 | NA | NA | TRBV5-5 | CASSLGPMNTEAFF | TGTGCCAGCAGCTTGGGACCGATGAACACTGAAGCTTTCTTT
TRBJ2-1 | TRBD2 | NA | TRBV11-2 | CASSPSTSGMSNEQFF | TGTGCCAGCAGTCCCTCAACTAGCGGGATGTCGAATGAGCAGTTCTTC
TRBJ2-2 | TRBD2 | NA | TRBV27 | CASSPWVVSGAGTGELFF | TGTGCCAGCAGTCCCTGGGTCGTTAGCGGGGCGGGGACCGGGGAGCTGTTTTTT
TRBJ1-2 | NA | NA | TRBV9 | CASSTYGYTF | TGTGCCAGCAGCACCTATGGCTACACCTTC
TRBJ2-1 | TRBD2 | NA | TRBV5-1 | CASAAGGGKNEQFF | TGCGCCAGCGCGGCGGGAGGGGGAAAAAATGAGCAGTTCTTC
TRBJ2-1 | NA | NA | TRBV27 | CASMGRNEQFF | TGTGCCAGCATGGGGAGGAATGAGCAGTTCTTC
TRBJ2-7 | TRBD1 | NA | TRBV9 | CASSATGAEGGEQYF | TGTGCCAGCAGCGCGACAGGGGCGGAGGGAGGCGAGCAGTACTTC
TRBJ1-5 | NA | NA | TRBV30 | CAWGDLRNQPQHF | TGTGCCTGGGGGGACCTGCGCAATCAGCCCCAGCATTTT
TRBJ1-1 | NA | NA | TRBV30 | CAWSATGGNTEAFF | TGTGCCTGGAGCGCGACGGGGGGGAACACTGAAGCTTTCTTT
TRBJ2-7 | NA | NA | TRBV28 | CASSSSKQEHYEQYF | TGTGCCAGCAGTTCCAGCAAACAAGAACACTACGAGCAGTACTTC
TRBJ2-7 | NA | NA | TRBV7-6 | CASSLSTSYEQYF | TGTGCCAGCAGCTTAAGCACGAGCTACGAGCAGTACTTC
TRBJ2-1 | TRBD1 | NA | TRBV11-2 | CASNDRANEQFF | TGTGCCAGCAATGACAGGGCGAATGAGCAGTTCTTC
TRBJ2-5 | TRBD2 | NA | TRBV27 | CASSQTLAEETQYF | TGTGCCAGCAGCCAAACTCTAGCGGAAGAGACCCAGTACTTC
TRBJ2-7 | TRBD2 | once | TRBV13 | CASSKGLATYEQYF | TGTGCCAGCAGCAAGGGACTAGCGACCTACGAGCAGTACTTC
TRBJ1-5 | NA | NA | TRBV30 | CAWSVPDSPNQPQHF | TGTGCCTGGAGTGTACCGGACAGCCCGAATCAGCCCCAGCATTTT
TRBJ2-1 | TRBD2 | NA | TRBV11-2 | CASSSHSWTSGVGNEQFF | TGTGCCAGCAGCTCGCACTCTTGGACTAGCGGGGTGGGCAATGAGCAGTTCTTC
TRBJ2-1 | NA | NA | TRBV28 | CASSSVVYNEQFF | TGTGCCAGCAGTTCGGTCGTCTACAATGAGCAGTTCTTC
TRBJ2-7 | NA | NA | TRBV29-1 | CSVEEAAYKQYF | TGCAGCGTTGAAGAGGCAGCCTACAAGCAGTACTTC
TRBJ2-7 | TRBD2 | NA | TRBV5-1 | CASSWTGLPLEQYF | TGCGCCAGCAGCTGGACGGGACTACCCCTGGAGCAGTACTTC
TRBJ2-1 | NA | once | TRBV27 | CASAGWDKEYNEQFF | TGTGCCAGCGCAGGGTGGGACAAGGAGTACAATGAGCAGTTCTTC
TRBJ2-1 | NA | NA | TRBV7-2 | CASSLSYNEQFF | TGTGCCAGCAGCCTCTCCTACAATGAGCAGTTCTTC
TRBJ1-2 | TRBD1 | NA | TRBV6-6 | CASTVQGPYGYTF | TGTGCCAGCACCGTACAGGGGCCCTATGGCTACACCTTC
TRBJ2-7 | NA | NA | TRBV29-1 | CSVAPRDSYEQYF | TGCAGCGTTGCCCCCAGGGACTCCTACGAGCAGTACTTC
TRBJ2-3 | NA | NA | TRBV4-1 | CASSQSHSTDTQYF | TGCGCCAGCAGCCAAAGTCACAGCACAGATACGCAGTATTTT
TRBJ2-1 | NA | NA | TRBV5-1 | CASSSATESFTNEQFF | TGCGCCAGCAGCTCTGCGACAGAATCTTTTACAAATGAGCAGTTCTTC
TRBJ2-3 | NA | NA | TRBV7-2 | CASSFIILDTQYF | TGTGCCAGCAGCTTCATCATTCTGGATACGCAGTATTTT
TRBJ2-1 | TRBD2 | NA | TRBV7-9 | CASSLPRTSGSNEQFF | TGTGCCAGCAGCTTACCCCGGACTAGCGGGAGCAATGAGCAGTTCTTC
TRBJ2-5 | TRBD2 | NA | TRBV5-1 | CASSSGLAGVFEETQYF | TGCGCCAGCAGTTCCGGACTAGCGGGAGTTTTTGAAGAGACCCAGTACTTC
TRBJ2-7 | TRBD2 | NA | TRBV7-9 | CASSFTGLAEYEQYF | TGTGCCAGCAGCTTCACGGGACTAGCGGAATACGAGCAGTACTTC
TRBJ2-3 | NA | once | TRBV29-1 | CSVNPGFSTDTQYF | TGCAGCGTTAATCCAGGGTTTAGCACAGATACGCAGTATTTT
TRBJ2-1 | NA | NA | TRBV29-1 | CSEGRGYNEQFF | TGCAGCGAAGGGCGGGGCTACAATGAGCAGTTCTTC
TRBJ2-1 | NA | NA | TRBV5-8 | CASSLALRGTPGEQFF | TGTGCCAGCAGCTTGGCGCTTAGGGGGACGCCAGGTGAGCAGTTCTTC
TRBJ1-5 | TRBD1 | NA | TRBV13 | CASSQGVGPQHF | TGTGCCAGCAGCCAGGGGGTGGGGCCCCAGCATTTT
TRBJ2-7 | NA | NA | TRBV5-4 | CASSLQYSYEQYF | TGTGCCAGCAGCTTGCAGTACTCCTACGAGCAGTACTTC
TRBJ2-1 | NA | NA | TRBV27 | CASSYLGVHGNEQFF | TGTGCCAGCAGTTACTTAGGGGTTCACGGCAATGAGCAGTTCTTC
TRBJ1-4 | NA | NA | TRBV19 | CASSLSANEKLFF | TGTGCCAGTAGTCTGTCAGCTAATGAAAAACTGTTTTTT
TRBJ2-1 | TRBD2 | NA | TRBV7-8 | CASSLVAGTDEQFF | TGTGCCAGCAGCTTAGTAGCGGGAACGGATGAGCAGTTCTTC
TRBJ2-7 | TRBD2 | NA | TRBV11-2 | CASSSRAGPSYEQYF | TGTGCCAGCAGCTCAAGAGCGGGACCCTCCTACGAGCAGTACTTC
TRBJ1-2 | NA | NA | TRBV7-9 | CATGTADYFGYTF | TGTGCCACCGGGACGGCCGACTATTTCGGCTACACCTTC
TRBJ2-2 | TRBD1 | NA | TRBV5-1 | CASSPPRTGDNTGELFF | TGCGCCAGCAGCCCGCCCCGGACAGGCGATAACACCGGGGAGCTGTTTTTT
TRBJ1-1 | NA | NA | TRBV14 | CASSQDLWSPEAFF | TGTGCCAGCAGCCAAGATCTGTGGAGCCCTGAAGCTTTCTTT
TRBJ2-3 | NA | NA | TRBV27 | CASSSRLMADTQYF | TGTGCCAGCAGTTCCCGACTAATGGCAGATACGCAGTATTTT
TRBJ1-4 | NA | once | TRBV28 | CASSAGTPTNEKLFF | TGTGCCAGCAGTGCCGGGACACCTACTAATGAAAAACTGTTTTTT
TRBJ2-7 | NA | NA | TRBV27 | CASSTYLRSYEQYF | TGTGCCAGCAGCACCTATTTACGGTCCTACGAGCAGTACTTC
TRBJ2-5 | NA | once | TRBV6-1 | CASSEVWWETQYF | TGTGCCAGCAGTGAAGTCTGGTGGGAGACCCAGTACTTC
TRBJ2-7 | NA | NA | TRBV25-1 | CAIPRDKIYEQYF | TGTGCCATTCCCCGGGACAAGATCTACGAGCAGTACTTC
TRBJ2-5 | TRBD2 | NA | TRBV5-5 | CASSLEGISGRETQYF | TGTGCCAGCAGCTTGGAAGGTATAAGCGGGAGAGAGACCCAGTACTTC
TRBJ2-2 | NA | NA | TRBV29-1 | CSVEWSTGELFF | TGCAGCGTTGAGTGGAGCACCGGGGAGCTGTTTTTT
TRBJ2-7 | TRBD2 | NA | TRBV30 | CAWSELVGTSDEQYF | TGTGCCTGGAGTGAATTGGTTGGGACTAGCGACGAGCAGTACTTC
TRBJ2-1 | NA | NA | TRBV27 | CASTTIGWTEGNEQFF | TGTGCCAGCACCACGATTGGTTGGACGGAGGGCAATGAGCAGTTCTTC